The 30 T cell receptor beta chains presented below share a single source sample, sequenced in a study of blood T cell repertoires in COVID-19. Profiled with immunoSEQ multiplex PCR; TCRdb holds only in-frame clones, not every one. The sample holds about 270,000 clones, 81% seen once. Sequencing was done on a sample of peripheral blood. All receptors come from an older woman with active or convalescent COVID-19.

This rearrangement joins TRBV12-5 to TRBJ2-7, with TRBD2 matching over 9 bases. The germline CDR1 and CDR2 sequences are LGHNT and FRNRAP. Germline trimming cut 3 bases from V and 0 bases from J; bases unmatched to any gene: 6. The length of the CDR3 is 16 residues. The CDR3 DNA reads as TGTGCTAGTGGTTTCCTTTGGACTAGCGACTCCTACGAGCAGTACTTC. Amino acids: CASGFLWTSDSYEQYF.

The chain joins TRBV9 to TRBJ1-3; D might be TRBD1 (5 bases). The V end was cut by 3 bases, the J end by 2 bases, with 9 bases between. CDR1 is SGDLS and CDR2 is YYNGEE in the germline V gene. CDR3 length equals 14 residues. Written as DNA, the CDR3 is TGTGCCAGCAGCGCAGGGTCTACTGGAAACACCATATATTTT. Its protein product is CASSAGSTGNTIYF.

This clone has more than one count but fewer than ten. V is TRBV19 and J is TRBJ1-5, with TRBD1 as a possible D gene (6 bases). V lost 3 bases to trimming and J lost 7 bases, with 13 bases between them. Per the germline V gene, CDR1 is LNHDA and CDR2 is SQIVND (reference sequence). The CDR3 is made up of 14 amino acids. CDR3 sequence: CASSIRAGVQPQHF. The CDR3 nucleotides are TGTGCCAGTAGTATTCGGGCAGGGGTACAGCCCCAGCATTTT.

CDR3 residues: CASSSTGSGETQYF. For the CDR3, the DNA is TGTGCCAGCAGTTCGACAGGGTCCGGGGAGACCCAGTACTTC. The rearrangement joins TRBV6-5 to TRBJ2-5; 7 bases match TRBD1. Trimming removed 4 bases from V and 5 bases from J; junction bases left unmatched: 7. Germline V gene lookup returns CDR1 MNHEY and CDR2 SVGAGI. This CDR3 spans 14 amino acids.

This clone was seen once. The V call is TRBV19, the J call TRBJ1-1, with TRBD1 matching over 7 bases. After removal of 6 bases from V and 1 base from J, the junction contained 5 bases not matched to a gene. This CDR3 region has 14 residues. Germline V lookup: CDR1 LNHDA, CDR2 SQIVND (reference sequence). DNA of the CDR3: TGTGCCAGTAGGAATTACAGGGGGAACACTGAAGCTTTCTTT. Protein sequence: CASRNYRGNTEAFF.

This clone has a handful of counts. This chain uses TRBV19 with TRBJ2-7; D is perhaps TRBD1 (5 bases). CDR3 length: 13 residues. The V and J ends lost 0 bases and 3 bases respectively, with 6 bases between them. The V gene's germline CDR1 is LNHDA and CDR2 SQIVND (reference sequence). CDR3 region: CASSIDQGYEQYF. CDR3 nucleotides: TGTGCCAGTAGTATAGATCAGGGCTACGAGCAGTACTTC.

The chain combines TRBV27 with TRBJ2-1; maybe TRBD1 (5 bases). The CDR3 runs 12 residues. V was clipped by 8 bases and J by 13 bases, with 18 bases between them. Germline CDR1 MNHEY, CDR2 SMNVEV (reference sequence). The CDR3 nucleotides read TGTGCCAGCCGGACGCCCGTCCAGGGTCAGTTCTTC. Translated: CASRTPVQGQFF.

CDR3 bases: TGCGCCAGCAGCAGGGGGACTAGCGGACAAGAGACCCAGTACTTC. The encoded protein is CASSRGTSGQETQYF. The chain joins TRBV5-1 to TRBJ2-5; 11 positions match TRBD2. Germline CDR1 SGHRS, CDR2 YFSETQ. This CDR3 spans 15 amino acids. After removal of 4 bases from V and 2 bases from J, the junction contained 4 bases not matched to a gene. The entire variable domain, with the rest obtained from reference TRBV5-1 and TRBJ2-5, is as follows: KAGVTQTPRYLIKTRGQQVTLSCSPISGHRSVSWYQQTPGQGLQFLFEYFSETQRNKGNFPGRFSGRQFSNSRSEMNVSTLELGDSALYLCASSRGTSGQETQYFGPGTRLLVL.

The rearrangement joins TRBV10-3 to TRBJ2-1; tentative D call: TRBD2 (6 bases). Germline assignment: CDR1 ENHRY and CDR2 SYGVKD. The CDR3 loop spans 14 amino acids. Trimming removed 11 bases from V and 0 bases from J, with 14 bases in between. The CDR3 sequence is CAATVGGSYNEQFF. CDR3 sequence (DNA): TGTGCCGCCACGGTGGGGGGCTCCTACAATGAGCAGTTCTTC.

The V gene is TRBV5-1, the J gene TRBJ1-3; 9 nucleotides line up with TRBD1. The germline V gene has CDR1 SGHRS and CDR2 YFSETQ. The CDR3 covers 15 residues. The V gene end was trimmed by 4 bases and the J gene end by 7 bases; junction bases not matched to a gene: 9. In nucleotides, the CDR3 is TGCGCCAGCAGCGCAGGGGACAGGGAGGTTAACACCATATATTTT. Amino acid sequence: CASSAGDREVNTIYF.

V usage is TRBV7-2 and J usage is TRBJ1-6; TRBD1 is a possible D gene (5 bases). CDR1 is SGHTA, CDR2 FQGNSA, per germline. This CDR3 region has 14 residues. Trimming removed 5 bases from V and 7 bases from J, with 12 bases in between. CDR3 DNA: TGTGCCAGCAGCGTCAACCGGGGGAATTCACCCCTCCACTTT. Protein: CASSVNRGNSPLHF.

The rearrangement joins TRBV7-9 to TRBJ2-1, with 9 bases that match TRBD2. Germline V CDR1 and CDR2: SEHNR, FQNEAQ (reference sequence). This CDR3 has 15 amino acids. V dropped 6 bases and J dropped 1; count of bases not matched to a gene: 4. CDR3 nucleotides: TGTGCCAGCAGAGCTAGCGGGGCTTCCTACAATGAGCAGTTCTTC. It is translated as CASRASGASYNEQFF.

V and J are TRBV29-1 and TRBJ1-3, with TRBD1 matching 7 bases. V was pared by 4 bases and J by 0 bases, with 12 bases of the junction left unmatched. The CDR3 is 17 amino acids. CDR1 and CDR2 from the germline V gene are SQVTM and ANQGSEA. CDR3 protein: CSVGGFRQGSSGNTIYF. The CDR3 DNA reads TGCAGCGTTGGGGGGTTCCGACAGGGTTCCTCTGGAAACACCATATATTTT. The whole variable domain, filled in from reference TRBV29-1 and TRBJ1-3, reads SAVISQKPSRDICQRGTSLTIQCQVDSQVTMMFWYRQQPGQSLTLIATANQGSEATYESGFVIDKFPISRPNLTFSTLTVSNMSPEDSSIYLCSVGGFRQGSSGNTIYFGEGSWLTVV.

The V and J genes are TRBV10-3 and TRBJ1-2; the match to TRBD1 covers 9 bases. The germline V gene encodes CDR1 ENHRY and CDR2 SYGVKD. This CDR3 region has 14 residues. V lost 5 bases, J lost 4 bases, and 5 bases stayed unmatched. In DNA form, the CDR3 reads TGTGCCATCAGTCGGGACAGGGAGGCCTATGGCTACACCTTC. Translated, it gives CAISRDREAYGYTF.

The V and J genes are TRBV29-1 and TRBJ2-4; D may be TRBD1 (5 bases). The V gene lost 7 bases and the J gene lost 9 bases, with 13 bases spanning the gap. CDR3 length equals 11 residues. Per germline, CDR1 SQVTM and CDR2 ANQGSEA. CDR3 DNA: TGCAGCGGGGGCCAGGGTAGCATTCAGTACTTC. It specifies CSGGQGSIQYF. Drawing the rest from reference TRBV29-1 and TRBJ2-4, the complete variable domain is SAVISQKPSRDICQRGTSLTIQCQVDSQVTMMFWYRQQPGQSLTLIATANQGSEATYESGFVIDKFPISRPNLTFSTLTVSNMSPEDSSIYLCSGGQGSIQYFGAGTRLSVL.

The J gene is TRBJ1-3, the V gene TRBV11-2; 8 positions match TRBD1. CDR1 is SGHAT and CDR2 is FQNNGV in the germline V gene. V lost 5 bases to trimming and J lost 0 bases; unmatched junction nucleotides: 6. This CDR3 region has 16 residues. Here the CDR3 reads CASSHRQGPSGNTIYF. The DNA for the CDR3 is TGTGCCAGCAGCCACCGACAGGGGCCCTCTGGAAACACCATATATTTT.

The chain couples TRBV7-3 to TRBJ2-3; the D gene is possibly TRBD2 (7 bases). Germline V lookup: CDR1 SGHTA, CDR2 FQGTGA. Between the trimmed V and J ends, which lost 2 bases and 1 base, there was a span of 13 bases. CDR3 length equals 16 residues. DNA for the CDR3: TGTGCCAGCAGCTTATTAGGGCGGGGGCGCACAGATACGCAGTATTTT. Translated: CASSLLGRGRTDTQYF.

The rearrangement links TRBV19 to TRBJ1-2, with D unclear. CDR3 length equals 12 residues. Germline-derived CDR1 and CDR2 are LNHDA and SQIVND (reference sequence). The V gene lost 7 bases and the J gene lost 2 bases, with 8 bases spanning the gap. The CDR3 sequence: CASTGLNYGYTF. The CDR3 nucleotides read TGTGCCAGTACTGGACTGAACTATGGCTACACCTTC.

The sample holds one count of this clone. This chain uses TRBV19 with TRBJ1-2, with 7 positions matching TRBD1. From germline, CDR1 is LNHDA and CDR2 SQIVND (reference sequence). The CDR3 is 12 residues long. With V trimmed by 4 bases and J by 7 bases, 3 bases remained unmatched. CDR3 loop: CASSSSGGGYTF. CDR3 sequence (DNA): TGTGCCAGTAGTAGCTCAGGGGGTGGCTACACCTTC.

The chain is built from TRBV10-3 and TRBJ2-1; 7 nucleotides align to TRBD2. The CDR3 is 12 amino acids. The germline gives CDR1 ENHRY, CDR2 SYGVKD. V lost 3 bases, J lost 10 bases, and 3 bases stayed unmatched. CDR3 sequence reads: CAISDGRVEQFF. In DNA, the CDR3 is TGTGCCATCAGTGATGGGAGGGTCGAGCAGTTCTTC.

The J gene is TRBJ1-1, the V gene TRBV2, with a possible D match to TRBD1 (5 bases). The V gene lost 5 bases and the J gene lost 4 bases, with 26 bases spanning the gap. There are 18 residues in the CDR3. CDR1 and CDR2 from the germline V gene are SNHLY and FYNNEI. CDR3 loop: CASSRLSLGRASFTEAFF. CDR3 bases: TGTGCCAGCAGTAGACTTTCCCTAGGCAGGGCTTCTTTCACTGAAGCTTTCTTT.

The rearrangement uses TRBV7-9 and TRBJ2-1; 9 positions agree with TRBD2. The length of the CDR3 is 16 residues. Germline CDR1 is SEHNR and CDR2 is FQNEAQ (reference sequence). V shed 0 bases, J shed 1 base, and the junction held 1 base outside the gene matches. The CDR3 here is CASSLARGGSYNEQFF. The DNA of the CDR3 is TGTGCCAGCAGCTTAGCGCGGGGGGGTTCCTACAATGAGCAGTTCTTC. The entire variable domain, with the rest obtained from reference TRBV7-9 and TRBJ2-1, is as follows: DTGVSQNPRHKITKRGQNVTFRCDPISEHNRLYWYRQTLGQGPEFLTYFQNEAQLEKSRLLSDRFSAERPKGSFSTLEIQRTEQGDSAMYLCASSLARGGSYNEQFFGPGTRLTVL.

This chain uses TRBV6-1 with TRBJ1-5; no firm D call. Germline V CDR1 and CDR2: MNHNS, SASEGT. There are 13 residues in the CDR3. Trimming stripped 3 bases from V and 8 bases from J, with 11 bases between. The CDR3 loop is CASSDPIREPQHF. The CDR3 DNA reads as TGTGCCAGCAGTGATCCTATACGGGAGCCCCAGCATTTT.

The chain links TRBV4-2 to TRBJ2-3, with a tentative D call TRBD2 (7 bases). The CDR3 sequence is 20 residues long. Germline-derived CDR1 and CDR2 are LGHNA and YNFKEQ. The V gene lost 1 base and the J gene lost 4 bases, with 27 bases spanning the gap. CDR3 nucleotide sequence: TGTGCCAGCAGCCAAGCCCGGGGACGGGGGGCCCTACGACCCCCAGATACGCAGTATTTT. It specifies CASSQARGRGALRPPDTQYF.

The rearrangement links TRBV7-9 to TRBJ1-2; 8 bases line up with TRBD1. V lost 5 bases and J lost 2; bases outside the gene matches: 4. Germline loops: CDR1 SEHNR, CDR2 FQNEAQ (reference sequence). The CDR3 extends over 14 amino acids. The CDR3 spells CASSPQGGNYGYTF. Here the CDR3 DNA reads TGTGCCAGCAGCCCACAGGGGGGAAACTATGGCTACACCTTC.

This clone occurred once. At one boundary the junction diverges from the germline segment, which might be a read error. The chain uses TRBV7-7 and TRBJ2-5, with 10 bases identical to TRBD2. Per the germline V gene, CDR1 is SSHAT and CDR2 is FNYEAQ (reference sequence). This CDR3 region has 16 residues. The CDR3, as DNA: TGTGCTAGCAGCTTAGCGCTGTCTAGCGGGGGAGAGACCCAGTACTTC. Protein sequence: CASSLALSSGGETQYF.

The chain couples TRBV9 to TRBJ2-1; 7 bases agree with TRBD2. There are 15 residues in the CDR3. With 0 bases clipped from V and 8 bases from J, the junction kept 8 bases outside the gene matches. From germline, CDR1 is SGDLS and CDR2 YYNGEE. The CDR3 loop is CASSVGGGGSDEQFF. The DNA of the CDR3 is TGTGCCAGCAGCGTAGGAGGCGGGGGTTCGGATGAGCAGTTCTTC. Together with reference TRBV9 and TRBJ2-1, the CDR3 gives the full variable domain: DSGVTQTPKHLITATGQRVTLRCSPRSGDLSVYWYQQSLDQGLQFLIQYYNGEERAKGNILERFSAQQFPDLHSELNLSSLELGDSALYFCASSVGGGGSDEQFFGPGTRLTVL.

This chain links TRBV5-4 with TRBJ1-3; maybe TRBD1 (5 bases). This CDR3 region has 16 residues. V lost 4 bases to trimming and J lost 0 bases, with 14 bases between them. Germline assignment: CDR1 SGHNT and CDR2 YYREEE (reference sequence). CDR3 coding DNA: TGTGCCAGCAGCAGCGGGGGAATCTACTCTGGAAACACCATATATTTT. This encodes CASSSGGIYSGNTIYF.

The chain has TRBV6-2 or TRBV6-3 and TRBJ2-3; the match to TRBD2 covers 14 bases. V lost 7 bases and J lost 8; bases outside the gene matches: 8. The CDR3 loop spans 15 amino acids. Germline values: CDR1 MNHEY, CDR2 SVGEGT. CDR3: CASTPRGTSGGTQYF. The CDR3, as DNA: TGTGCCAGCACCCCGCGTGGGACTAGCGGGGGTACGCAGTATTTT.

The V call is TRBV4-1, the J call TRBJ2-1; 7 bases are shared with TRBD1. There are 19 residues in the CDR3. Germline CDR1 MGHRA, CDR2 YSYEKL. V shed 1 base and J 7 bases; nucleotides not matched to a gene: 19. The CDR3 nucleotides read TGCGCCAGCAGCCAAGCACAGGGGTATGCGCTTGTGGAGAAAAATGAGCAGTTCTTC. Residues: CASSQAQGYALVEKNEQFF.